The 24 T cell receptor beta chains listed next were all sequenced from one sample in a study of blood T cell repertoires in COVID-19. Assay used: immunoSEQ multiplex PCR; TCRdb lists only in-frame clones, some missing. The repertoire consists of over 110,000 clones, with 84% occurring once and the leading ten covering under 4.5%. Sample: PBMCs or T cells enriched from blood (not recorded which). All receptors come from a man in his fifties in a cohort exposed to, infected with or recovered from COVID-19 (not recorded which).

This clone was seen a handful of times. This chain links TRBV5-4 with TRBJ2-7; D is undetermined. Germline V gives CDR1 SGHNT, CDR2 YYREEE (reference sequence). There are 14 residues in the CDR3. The germline V and J ends were trimmed by 0 bases and 7 bases, with 14 bases remaining between them. CDR3 region: CASSLAGPSREQYF. CDR3 in DNA: TGTGCCAGCAGCTTGGCAGGCCCATCGCGTGAGCAGTACTTC.

The gene calls are TRBV13 and TRBJ1-2; 8 bases align to TRBD1. This CDR3 comprises 16 residues. Trimming cost V 2 bases and J 3 bases; bases outside gene matches: 8. Germline V gene data show CDR1 as PRHDT and CDR2 as FYEKMQ (reference sequence). The CDR3 DNA follows: TGTGCCAGCAGCTTATCGGACAGGGCCCGAGACTATGGCTACACCTTC. It specifies CASSLSDRARDYGYTF.

The rearrangement links TRBV30 to TRBJ1-6; maybe TRBD1 (5 bases). This CDR3 comprises 13 residues. V lost 2 bases, J lost 7 bases, and 9 bases lay in between. Per germline, CDR1 GTSNPN and CDR2 SVGIG (reference sequence). The CDR3 region has the DNA TGTGCCTGGAGTACCAAGGGGAATTCACCCCTCCACTTT. Its translation: CAWSTKGNSPLHF.

The chain carries TRBV20-1 and TRBJ2-3, with a weak D call TRBD2 (5 bases). Trimming left V 3 bases short and J 3 bases short, with 13 bases between. CDR3 size: 14 residues. Per the germline V gene, CDR1 is DFQATT and CDR2 is SNEGSKA (reference sequence). The CDR3 here is CSASDLGLTDTQYF. CDR3 in DNA: TGCAGTGCTAGTGATCTTGGACTGACAGATACGCAGTATTTT.

The chain employs TRBV10-3 and TRBJ1-3; D is undetermined. V lost 3 bases and J lost 0, with 9 bases in between. The CDR3 covers 15 residues. CDR1 and CDR2 from the germline V gene are ENHRY and SYGVKD. The CDR3, as DNA: TGTGCCATCAGTGACGACACCCGCTCTGGAAACACCATATATTTT. It yields the protein CAISDDTRSGNTIYF.

This sequence joins TRBV5-1 and TRBJ2-7; D gene unclear. V shed 4 bases and J shed 5 bases, with 10 bases lying between them. CDR3 length: 12 amino acids. Looked up from germline, CDR1 is SGHRS and CDR2 is YFSETQ. CDR3 nucleotide sequence: TGCGCCAGCAGCACCCGAGTCAACGAGCAGTACTTC. Protein: CASSTRVNEQYF.

This clone was counted between two and nine times. The chain has TRBV24-1 and TRBJ2-7; tentatively, D is TRBD2 (6 bases). Trimming removed 5 bases from V and 7 bases from J, with 17 bases in between. The CDR3 is 14 amino acids. The germline gives CDR1 KGHDR, CDR2 SFDVKD. The CDR3 DNA reads TGTGCCACCAGTGCACAGGAGGGCTTTGGGGAGCAGTACTTC. Its protein is CATSAQEGFGEQYF.

V gene TRBV21-1 combines with J gene TRBJ1-2; TRBD1 is the table's D call, not checked against the DNA. TRBV21-1 is described as a pseudogene. The CDR3 loop spans 15 amino acids. The CDR3 DNA reads TGTGCCAGCAGCCCCTCCGCCAGGGGAAATTATGGCTACACCTTC. This translates into CASSPSARGNYGYTF.

The chain couples TRBV19 to TRBJ1-5; 10 bases match TRBD1. Germline values: CDR1 LNHDA, CDR2 SQIVND (reference sequence). The CDR3 is 17 residues long. The J segment lost 1 base and the V segment lost 7 bases, leaving 10 bases of the junction unmatched. DNA of the CDR3: TGTGCCAGTACTCTGGACAGGGGGGGTTACAGCAATCAGCCCCAGCATTTT. Protein sequence: CASTLDRGGYSNQPQHF.

This clone was detected only once. The V and J genes are TRBV4-3 and TRBJ2-5, with no clear D. V was shortened by 4 bases and J by 5 bases, with 14 bases between the two germline ends. From germline, CDR1 is LGHNA and CDR2 YSLEER. This CDR3 spans 14 amino acids. The CDR3 nucleotides are TGCGCCAGCAGCCCCTCCGCACGGTTGGAGACCCAGTACTTC. Translation gives CASSPSARLETQYF.

The V gene is TRBV5-6, the J gene TRBJ2-2, with 8 nucleotides matching TRBD1. The germline CDR1 and CDR2 sequences are SGHDT and YYEEEE. Trimming removed 6 bases from V and 6 bases from J; junction bases left unmatched: 10. This CDR3 has 15 amino acids. The CDR3 region has the DNA TGTGCCAGCACCTTTGGACAGGGAGAACCCGGGGAGCTGTTTTTT. Translating it yields CASTFGQGEPGELFF.

The genes are TRBV10-1 and TRBJ1-1, with 7 positions matching TRBD1. This CDR3 has 15 amino acids. From germline, CDR1 is WNHNN and CDR2 SYGVQD (reference sequence). The V gene end was trimmed by 3 bases and the J gene end by 0 bases; junction bases not matched to a gene: 4. This chain's CDR3 is CASSEGTAMNTEAFF. For the CDR3, the DNA is TGCGCCAGCAGTGAAGGGACAGCGATGAACACTGAAGCTTTCTTT.

This clone has only a few counts. The chain couples TRBV28 to TRBJ2-3; 8 bases align to TRBD2. The ends lost 6 bases at V and 2 bases at J; junction bases unmatched: 7. This CDR3 has 15 residues. Germline V gives CDR1 MDHEN, CDR2 SYDVKM. DNA of the CDR3: TGTGCCAGCAGACCACTAGCGGACCTCACAGATACGCAGTATTTT. Translation: CASRPLADLTDTQYF.

The V gene is TRBV9, the J gene TRBJ2-7; 8 nucleotides agree with TRBD2. V lost 4 bases, J lost 2 bases, and 8 bases stayed unmatched. Germline assignment: CDR1 SGDLS and CDR2 YYNGEE. The CDR3 sequence is 15 residues long. The CDR3, as DNA: TGTGCCAGCAGCCTTAGCGGGGCGGTAACCTACGAGCAGTACTTC. It yields the protein CASSLSGAVTYEQYF.

The chain recombines TRBV6-6 with TRBJ2-7; weak D call: TRBD1 (6 bases). V was pared by 7 bases and J by 1 base, with 14 bases between. The germline CDR1 and CDR2 sequences are MNHNY and SVGAGI (reference sequence). The CDR3 spans 14 residues. The CDR3 reads CASTNPGQSYEQYF. The CDR3, as DNA: TGTGCCAGCACTAACCCCGGACAGTCCTACGAGCAGTACTTC.

The chain uses TRBV28 and TRBJ1-1, with 8 bases fitting TRBD1. This CDR3 contains 16 residues. Germline trimming cut 4 bases from V and 1 base from J; bases unmatched to any gene: 8. The germline V gene encodes CDR1 MDHEN and CDR2 SYDVKM. The CDR3 spells CASSSGAGTGNTEAFF. CDR3 DNA sequence: TGTGCCAGCAGTTCGGGGGCCGGGACAGGGAACACTGAAGCTTTCTTT.

This chain links TRBV10-1 with TRBJ2-7, with 8 bases that match TRBD2. The CDR3 runs 15 residues. Losses at the gene ends were 3 bases for V and 3 bases for J; bases not matched to a gene: 7. In germline, CDR1 is WNHNN, CDR2 SYGVQD (reference sequence). The CDR3 is CASSDGVAGFYEQYF. The CDR3 nucleotides are TGCGCCAGCAGTGATGGTGTAGCGGGGTTCTACGAGCAGTACTTC.

The chain combines TRBV27 with TRBJ1-2; 7 bases align to TRBD1. The CDR3 loop spans 18 amino acids. Germline lookup yields CDR1 MNHEY and CDR2 SMNVEV (reference sequence). V trimming: 4 bases; J trimming: 5 bases; junction bases outside the gene matches: 19. The CDR3 coding sequence is TGTGCCAGCAGTTCCCCCCCCTTCAGACAGGGTGATTCTTATGGCTACACCTTC. It yields the protein CASSSPPFRQGDSYGYTF.

The rearrangement uses TRBV2 and TRBJ1-5, with 7 bases lining up with TRBD1. Germline assignment: CDR1 SNHLY and CDR2 FYNNEI. V was pared by 6 bases and J by 3 bases, with 8 bases of the junction left unmatched. The CDR3 covers 15 residues. The chain's CDR3 is CASRKGGTDNQPQHF. Here the CDR3 DNA reads TGTGCCAGCAGGAAAGGTGGGACAGACAATCAGCCCCAGCATTTT.

This clone appeared a single time. The chain carries TRBV7-2 and TRBJ2-7, with 9 bases aligning to TRBD2. V lost 4 bases to trimming and J lost 5 bases; unmatched junction nucleotides: 9. CDR1 SGHTA and CDR2 FQGNSA come from the germline V gene. This CDR3 contains 15 residues. The chain's CDR3 is CASSSPGLAVHEQYF. Here the CDR3 DNA reads TGTGCCAGCAGCTCTCCGGGACTAGCTGTTCACGAGCAGTACTTC.

This chain links TRBV6-2 or TRBV6-3 with TRBJ2-7; 11 nucleotides align to TRBD2. V shed 6 bases, J shed 7 bases, and the junction held 14 bases outside the gene matches. Per germline, CDR1 MNHEY and CDR2 SVGEGT. The CDR3 totals 16 residues. The CDR3 is CASSSLVLAGAGEQYF. In nucleotides, the CDR3 is TGTGCCAGCAGCTCTCTCGTACTAGCGGGAGCGGGTGAGCAGTACTTC.

V is TRBV27 and J is TRBJ2-7; 8 bases are shared with TRBD2. The V gene's germline CDR1 is MNHEY and CDR2 SMNVEV (reference sequence). V shed 4 bases, J shed 4 bases, and the junction held 15 bases outside the gene matches. The CDR3 has 17 residues. CDR3 region: CASSSFHTGTSKYEQYF. CDR3 sequence (DNA): TGTGCCAGCAGTTCATTCCACACCGGGACTAGTAAGTACGAGCAGTACTTC.

This chain uses TRBV27 with TRBJ1-1; 10 nucleotides line up with TRBD1. This CDR3 is 14 amino acids long. Looked up from germline, CDR1 is MNHEY and CDR2 is SMNVEV (reference sequence). The ends lost 3 bases at V and 6 bases at J; junction bases unmatched: 4. Written as DNA, the CDR3 is TGTGCCAGCAGTTTCCGGGACAGGGGTTCTGAAGCTTTCTTT. Residues: CASSFRDRGSEAFF.

This sequence joins TRBV27 and TRBJ1-1; D is undetermined. The ends were cut back, 3 bases at V and 1 base at J, with 9 bases in the middle. The CDR3 spans 14 residues. Germline loops: CDR1 MNHEY, CDR2 SMNVEV (reference sequence). CDR3 bases: TGTGCCAGCAGTTTTGGGCCGGCGAACACTGAAGCTTTCTTT. Translating it yields CASSFGPANTEAFF.